This T cell receptor (beta chain) is from a study of T-cell reconstitution after alpha-beta-depleted transplantation in children. The study's findings and limits: In some patients, recipient T cells and intrathymic progenitors surviving conditioning explained high day-60 diversity. Newly produced T cells mostly provided counts and TCRbeta diversity after one year, as hyperexpanded clones declined.

Unique molecular identifiers were used to barcode this TCRbeta library. Each CDR3 protein gets one entry after TCRdb re-called the PCR reads with MiXCR. The sample includes 90,000 to 130,000 distinct CDR3 sequences, 5% to 7% of them seen just once. The germline V gene has CDR1 LNHDA and CDR2 SQIVND (reference sequence). This CDR3 contains 13 residues. V gave up 5 bases and J gave up 8 bases; unmatched junction bases: 7. With regard to this clonotype: Antigen unknown.

The sequencing here drew on PBMCs, mostly from graft donor cells, taken 360 days after TCRalphabeta/CD19-depleted stem cell transplant. The origin of this receptor is a male patient aged 2-15 years who had a stem cell transplant for acute lymphoblastic leukemia, so the T cells may come from the graft donor. This chain connects TRBV19 to TRBJ1-2; 8 bases match TRBD1. The CDR3 sequence: CASSPRTGSGYTF. As DNA, the CDR3 is TGTGCCAGTAGTCCCCGGACAGGGAGCGGCTACACCTTC. Looking up the rest from reference TRBV19 and TRBJ1-2 gives the full variable domain: DGGITQSPKYLFRKEGQNVTLSCEQNLNHDAMYWYRQDPGQGLRLIYYSQIVNDFQKGDIAEGYSVSREKKESFPLTVTSAQKNPTAFYLCASSPRTGSGYTFGSGTRLTVV.